These 26 T cell receptor beta chains were all obtained from the same sample, sequenced in a study of graft-versus-host responses after intestinal transplantation. Measured with immunoSEQ multiplex PCR; TCRdb has only the in-frame clones, and not every one. There are some 10,000 clones in the sample; more than 85% occur only once, and 4.5% to 5.5% lies in the top ten. Sequencing was performed on PBMCs, taken about 70 days after transplant. The receptors were sampled from a human patient who received an intestinal transplant, so some T cells may come from the graft donor.

The gene calls are TRBV27 and TRBJ1-1, with TRBD1 identical over 8 bases. The CDR3 totals 15 residues. The germline V gene has CDR1 MNHEY and CDR2 SMNVEV (reference sequence). Unmatched junction bases numbered 6, after V lost 1 base and J lost 5 bases. CDR3 coding DNA: TGTGCCAGCAGTTTATTTACAGGGGGAGAAACTGAAGCTTTCTTT. Protein: CASSLFTGGETEAFF.

The chain links TRBV28 to TRBJ2-7; D is undetermined. CDR1 and CDR2 (germline): MDHEN, SYDVKM. The germline V and J ends were trimmed by 1 base and 0 bases, with 13 bases remaining between them. There are 16 residues in the CDR3. CDR3: CASSLSLASSSYEQYF. The CDR3 DNA reads as TGTGCCAGCAGTTTATCTTTAGCATCGAGCTCCTACGAGCAGTACTTC.

The CDR3 here is CASSLTGPPEEQYF. CDR3 nucleotides: TGTGCCAGCTCTTTAACCGGGCCGCCTGAAGAGCAGTACTTC. The chain has TRBV18 and TRBJ2-7; D is ambiguous. The CDR3 contains 14 residues. CDR1 and CDR2 from the germline V gene are KGHSH and LQKENI. V shed 6 bases and J shed 7 bases, with 19 bases lying between them.

This sequence joins TRBV6-1 and TRBJ2-5; TRBD1 aligns across 9 bases. This CDR3 region has 15 residues. The V gene end was trimmed by 0 bases and the J gene end by 3 bases; junction bases not matched to a gene: 2. The germline CDR1 and CDR2 sequences are MNHNS and SASEGT. CDR3 DNA sequence: TGTGCCAGCAGTGAAGCAAGGACAGGGGAAGAGACCCAGTACTTC. It codes for CASSEARTGEETQYF.

The chain is built from TRBV11-1 and TRBJ2-1, with 7 bases fitting TRBD2. The J segment lost 7 bases and the V segment lost 2 bases, leaving 2 bases of the junction unmatched. CDR3 length: 13 amino acids. Germline V CDR1 and CDR2: SGHAT, FQDESV (reference sequence). DNA of the CDR3: TGTGCCAGCAGCTTAATGGGAGGGAATGAGCAGTTCTTC. Translating it yields CASSLMGGNEQFF. The full variable domain, with the rest looked up from reference TRBV11-1 and TRBJ2-1, is EAEVAQSPRYKITEKSQAVAFWCDPISGHATLYWYRQILGQGPELLVQFQDESVVDDSQLPKDRFSAERLKGVDSTLKIQPAELGDSAMYLCASSLMGGNEQFFGPGTRLTVL.

The CDR3 DNA reads TGCAGCGTAACCAGGGGGGGCACTAATGAAAAACTGTTTTTT. Translation gives CSVTRGGTNEKLFF. The V gene is TRBV29-1, the J gene TRBJ1-4; 7 positions match TRBD1. V was clipped by 6 bases and J by 2 bases; unmatched bases: 6. The CDR3 is 14 residues long. Germline CDR1 is SQVTM and CDR2 is ANQGSEA.

Worth noting for this clone: This CDR3 is also generated by other DNA sequences in the sample. The chain couples TRBV7-2 to TRBJ2-7; a weak D match, TRBD2 (7 bases). The CDR3 consists of 14 residues. Germline lookup yields CDR1 SGHTA and CDR2 FQGNSA. Trimming shortened V by 1 base and J by 5 bases, and 12 bases separated the two germline ends. As DNA, the CDR3 is TGTGCCAGCAGCTTAGGTCGGGGGGCGGACGAGCAGTACTTC. Amino acid sequence: CASSLGRGADEQYF.

V usage is TRBV4-3 and J usage is TRBJ1-3, with D tentatively TRBD1 (5 bases). There are 20 residues in the CDR3. Germline V lookup: CDR1 LGHNA, CDR2 YSLEER. V was trimmed by 1 base and J by 0 bases, leaving 22 bases between them. As DNA, the CDR3 is TGCGCCAGCAGCCAAGCATGTTCAGGGAGGTTATGTTCCTCTGGAAACACCATATATTTT. Translating gives CASSQACSGRLCSSGNTIYF.

This chain links TRBV6-6 with TRBJ1-5; the D is unclear. The germline V gene encodes CDR1 MNHNY and CDR2 SVGAGI (reference sequence). V gave up 2 bases and J gave up 5 bases, with 7 bases separating them. This CDR3 has 13 residues. The CDR3 sequence is CASSYGLYQPQHF. CDR3 sequence (DNA): TGTGCCAGCAGTTACGGGTTATATCAGCCCCAGCATTTT.

For the CDR3, the DNA is TGCGCCAGCAGTGAGACTGTAGGCACAGATACGCAGTATTTT. Its protein is CASSETVGTDTQYF. The rearrangement links TRBV10-1 to TRBJ2-3; no firm D call. The V end lost 2 bases, the J end lost 1 base, and 7 bases lay between the germline ends. CDR3 length: 14 amino acids. Germline V gene data show CDR1 as WNHNN and CDR2 as SYGVQD (reference sequence).

The chain recombines TRBV6-5 with TRBJ1-2; no clear D. Trimming shortened V by 0 bases and J by 2 bases, and 7 bases separated the two germline ends. CDR3 length: 14 amino acids. Germline CDR1 and CDR2: MNHEY and SVGAGI. This CDR3 reads CASSYSAANYGYTF. The CDR3 DNA follows: TGTGCCAGCAGTTACTCGGCGGCAAACTATGGCTACACCTTC.

The J gene is TRBJ2-5, the V gene TRBV6-1; tentative D call: TRBD1 (5 bases). Looked up from germline, CDR1 is MNHNS and CDR2 is SASEGT. The germline V and J ends were trimmed by 2 bases and 2 bases, with 9 bases remaining between them. The CDR3 totals 14 residues. The CDR3 nucleotides are TGTGCCAGCAGTGAATGGGGCAGTCAAGAGACCCAGTACTTC. It yields the protein CASSEWGSQETQYF.

This sequence joins TRBV4-3 and TRBJ2-7, with D unresolved. The V end was cut by 0 bases, the J end by 0 bases, with 12 bases between. Germline loops: CDR1 LGHNA, CDR2 YSLEER. This CDR3 is 16 amino acids long. For the CDR3, the DNA is TGCGCCAGCAGCCAAGATTCTGGAAGCTCCTCCTACGAGCAGTACTTC. This codes for CASSQDSGSSSYEQYF.

V and J are TRBV30 and TRBJ1-6, with 8 nucleotides matching TRBD1. Trimming at V came to 3 bases and at J to 0 bases, leaving 4 bases not matched to a gene. This CDR3 is built from 16 residues. From germline, CDR1 is GTSNPN and CDR2 SVGIG (reference sequence). CDR3 nucleotide sequence: TGTGCCTGGAGACCAGGGGGCGCCTCCTATAATTCACCCCTCCACTTT. Its translation: CAWRPGGASYNSPLHF.

V usage is TRBV7-6 and J usage is TRBJ2-7, with D perhaps matching TRBD2 (6 bases). The length of the CDR3 is 14 residues. In germline, CDR1 is SGHVS, CDR2 FNYEAQ. V was trimmed by 7 bases and J by 6 bases, leaving 19 bases between them. CDR3 region: CASTPGVEGVEQYF. DNA of the CDR3: TGTGCCAGCACCCCGGGGGTGGAGGGAGTCGAGCAGTACTTC.

The chain carries TRBV28 and TRBJ2-7, with unresolved D. The CDR3 has 13 amino acids. Germline loops: CDR1 MDHEN, CDR2 SYDVKM. The ends were cut back, 6 bases at V and 2 bases at J, with 11 bases in the middle. CDR3 in DNA: TGTGCCAGCAGCCGAATACTTACCTACGAGCAGTACTTC. Its translation: CASSRILTYEQYF.

The rearrangement links TRBV5-8 to TRBJ2-5; the match to TRBD2 covers 10 bases. The J call may be wrong; the DNA end is better matched by TRBJ2-7. The CDR3 is 14 amino acids. The V gene's germline CDR1 is SGHTS and CDR2 YDEGEE. CDR3 sequence: CASSSSGRAYEQYF. The CDR3 bases are TGTGCCAGCAGCTCCAGCGGGAGGGCCTACGAGCAGTACTTC.

This rearrangement joins TRBV7-3 to TRBJ2-1; 7 positions agree with TRBD1. CDR1 is SGHTA, CDR2 FQGTGA, per germline. The CDR3 extends over 18 amino acids. The V and J ends lost 1 base and 4 bases, in that order; junction bases with no gene match: 13. The CDR3 protein is CASSLRPAARDRYNEQFF. CDR3 in DNA: TGTGCCAGCAGCTTAAGACCTGCGGCCAGGGACAGATACAATGAGCAGTTCTTC.

This chain uses TRBV4-1 with TRBJ2-7, with 7 bases that match TRBD1. Germline V gene lookup returns CDR1 MGHRA and CDR2 YSYEKL. There are 15 residues in the CDR3. Losses at the gene ends were 2 bases for V and 5 bases for J; bases not matched to a gene: 9. The CDR3 DNA reads as TGCGCCAGCAGCCAACAAGACAGGGATGAGGACGAGCAGTACTTC. Its translation: CASSQQDRDEDEQYF.

The gene calls are TRBV7-6 and TRBJ2-3; D is possibly TRBD1 (5 bases). This CDR3 is built from 14 residues. V was shortened by 5 bases and J by 4 bases, with 13 bases between the two germline ends. The germline V gene has CDR1 SGHVS and CDR2 FNYEAQ. DNA for the CDR3: TGTGCCAGCAGCGACGACCTCAGGGCAGATACGCAGTATTTT. It is translated as CASSDDLRADTQYF. The complete variable domain, with remaining parts taken from reference TRBV7-6 and TRBJ2-3, reads GAGVSQSPRYKVTKRGQDVALRCDPISGHVSLYWYRQALGQGPEFLTYFNYEAQQDKSGLPNDRFSAERPEGSISTLTIQRTEQRDSAMYRCASSDDLRADTQYFGPGTRLTVL.

CDR3 protein: CASSPRGGLDQPQHF. The CDR3 nucleotides read TGTGCCAGCAGCCCGCGGGGGGGCCTGGATCAGCCCCAGCATTTT. The chain carries TRBV7-8 and TRBJ1-5; the D gene is possibly TRBD1 (6 bases). Trimming left V 5 bases short and J 5 bases short, with 16 bases between. Per the germline V gene, CDR1 is SGHVS and CDR2 is FQNEAQ. The CDR3 has 15 amino acids.

The V and J genes are TRBV28 and TRBJ2-1, with unresolved D. Germline assignment: CDR1 MDHEN and CDR2 SYDVKM. Trimming took off 8 bases at V and 4 bases at J, with 9 bases between the two ends. This CDR3 is 12 amino acids long. CDR3 in DNA: TGTGCCAGCGGGGAACGATACAATGAGCAGTTCTTC. Its translation is CASGERYNEQFF. The full variable domain, with the rest looked up from reference TRBV28 and TRBJ2-1, is DVKVTQSSRYLVKRTGEKVFLECVQDMDHENMFWYRQDPGLGLRLIYFSYDVKMKEKGDIPEGYSVSREKKERFSLILESASTNQTSMYLCASGERYNEQFFGPGTRLTVL.

The chain recombines TRBV6-6 with TRBJ1-5; tentatively, D is TRBD1 (5 bases). Germline lookup yields CDR1 MNHNY and CDR2 SVGAGI (reference sequence). V lost 4 bases and J lost 8, with 15 bases in between. The CDR3 loop spans 14 amino acids. The CDR3 protein is CASSLLGLGEPQHF. CDR3 nucleotide sequence: TGTGCCAGCAGTTTATTGGGTTTGGGGGAGCCCCAGCATTTT.

In its sample, this clone was seen once. This rearrangement joins TRBV5-6 to TRBJ2-3; D unresolved. Germline V gene data show CDR1 as SGHDT and CDR2 as YYEEEE. The CDR3 contains 12 residues. V was trimmed by 4 bases and J by 6 bases, leaving 9 bases between them. The CDR3 protein is CASSPLRDTQYF. The CDR3 DNA is TGTGCCAGCAGCCCCCTGAGGGATACGCAGTATTTT.

J is TRBJ2-1 and V is TRBV28, with 12 nucleotides matching TRBD1. Trimming cost V 5 bases and J 9 bases; bases outside gene matches: 8. Germline V gene lookup returns CDR1 MDHEN and CDR2 SYDVKM. This CDR3 comprises 15 residues. The chain's CDR3 is CASSIPGQGAGEQFF. The CDR3 nucleotides are TGTGCCAGCAGTATTCCGGGACAGGGGGCTGGTGAGCAGTTCTTC.

J is TRBJ1-3 and V is TRBV12-5; no clear D gene. The germline gives CDR1 LGHNT, CDR2 FRNRAP. The V gene lost 1 base and the J gene lost 1 base, with 5 bases spanning the gap. The CDR3 is 14 residues long. The CDR3 nucleotides are TGTGCTAGTGGTTTGGGGCATTCTGGAAACACCATATATTTT. Protein: CASGLGHSGNTIYF.